The 25 T cell receptor beta chains reported below all come from one sample, sequenced in a study of memory CD4+ T cells and cytomegalovirus serostatus. The sort gate was single viable CD3+CD4+CD8-CD45RO+ cells for memory CD4+ T cells. Libraries were prepared by immunoSEQ multiplex PCR; TCRdb keeps only in-frame clonotypes and omits some of them. Of 75,000 to 95,000 clones in the sample, 75% to 90% were seen once. The specimen sequenced was memory CD4+ T cells from blood. The receptors derive from an adult in good health and CMV-seronegative.

This chain links TRBV7-9 with TRBJ2-7; 8 bases line up with TRBD1. The germline gives CDR1 SEHNR, CDR2 FQNEAQ (reference sequence). The CDR3 is 16 amino acids. After removal of 4 bases from V and 2 bases from J, the junction contained 10 bases not matched to a gene. The CDR3 here is CASSSPNRGSTYEQYF. Here the CDR3 DNA reads TGTGCCAGCAGCTCTCCGAACAGGGGGTCTACCTACGAGCAGTACTTC.

The chain has TRBV5-1 and TRBJ1-6; maybe TRBD1 (5 bases). The V gene lost 3 bases and the J gene lost 7 bases, with 14 bases spanning the gap. The CDR3 is 15 amino acids. The germline V gene has CDR1 SGHRS and CDR2 YFSETQ. Here the CDR3 reads CASSSFPGQNSPLHF. The CDR3, as DNA: TGCGCCAGCAGCTCCTTTCCGGGGCAGAATTCACCCCTCCACTTT.

The V gene is TRBV5-1, the J gene TRBJ2-2; D is unclear. Trimming pared 4 bases from V and 6 bases from J, leaving 16 bases between. Looked up from germline, CDR1 is SGHRS and CDR2 is YFSETQ. This CDR3 has 15 residues. This CDR3 reads CASSPRGLGAGELFF. The CDR3 coding sequence is TGCGCCAGCAGCCCTAGAGGCCTCGGCGCCGGGGAGCTGTTTTTT.

This chain joins TRBV27 and TRBJ1-1; a weak D match, TRBD1 (6 bases). Between the trimmed V and J ends, which lost 5 bases and 0 bases, there was a span of 19 bases. The CDR3 is made up of 17 amino acids. Germline-derived CDR1 and CDR2 are MNHEY and SMNVEV (reference sequence). CDR3 bases: TGTGCCAGCAGTACTACCCTCAGGGGCCTCATGAACACTGAAGCTTTCTTT. Amino acids: CASSTTLRGLMNTEAFF.

The gene calls are TRBV5-6 and TRBJ2-1, with 7 bases aligning to TRBD1. In germline, CDR1 is SGHDT, CDR2 YYEEEE. V gave up 3 bases and J gave up 0 bases; unmatched junction bases: 12. The CDR3 spans 18 residues. The CDR3 loop reads CASSSLGDRESSYNEQFF. CDR3 in DNA: TGTGCCAGCAGCTCCCTAGGGGACAGAGAAAGCTCCTACAATGAGCAGTTCTTC.

The V and J genes are TRBV6-1 and TRBJ1-4; D gene ambiguous. Germline values: CDR1 MNHNS, CDR2 SASEGT. The CDR3 loop spans 14 amino acids. Trimming cost V 2 bases and J 8 bases, with 12 bases left between them. This CDR3 is CASSETQRSEKLFF. The CDR3 coding sequence is TGTGCCAGCAGTGAAACTCAGAGGAGCGAAAAACTGTTTTTT.

The V gene is TRBV7-2, the J gene TRBJ2-3, with 9 bases aligning to TRBD2. CDR1 is SGHTA and CDR2 is FQGNSA in the germline V gene. The CDR3 has 16 residues. After removal of 0 bases from V and 1 base from J, the junction contained 2 bases not matched to a gene. This CDR3 is CASSLAPSGGTDTQYF. CDR3 DNA sequence: TGTGCCAGCAGCTTAGCTCCTAGCGGGGGCACAGATACGCAGTATTTT.

The V call is TRBV27, the J call TRBJ1-2, with 7 bases matching TRBD1. Germline V gene sequence: CDR1 MNHEY, CDR2 SMNVEV (reference sequence). V lost 2 bases to trimming and J lost 6 bases; unmatched junction nucleotides: 9. This CDR3 has 15 amino acids. The CDR3 nucleotides read TGTGCCAGCAGTTTAATGGGGACAGTCAACAATGGCTACACCTTC. Translation gives CASSLMGTVNNGYTF.

V usage is TRBV7-6 and J usage is TRBJ1-1; the D is unclear. With 1 base removed from V and 5 bases from J, the gap between germline ends came to 14 bases. Per the germline V gene, CDR1 is SGHVS and CDR2 is FNYEAQ. This CDR3 spans 15 amino acids. In DNA, the CDR3 is TGTGCCAGCAGCTTAGTTAAGGGAGATGGGACTGAAGCTTTCTTT. Translation: CASSLVKGDGTEAFF.

This chain connects TRBV6-5 to TRBJ1-2; D is uncertain. Trimming removed 4 bases at V and 6 bases at J, with 12 bases between. CDR3 length equals 13 residues. CDR1 MNHEY and CDR2 SVGAGI come from the germline V gene. Here the CDR3 reads CASSLRTSHGYTF. CDR3 sequence (DNA): TGTGCCAGCAGTTTACGGACTTCCCATGGCTACACCTTC.

This sequence joins TRBV29-1 and TRBJ1-1; 8 bases agree with TRBD1. There are 13 residues in the CDR3. V trimming: 6 bases; J trimming: 8 bases; junction bases outside the gene matches: 11. CDR1 and CDR2 from the germline V gene are SQVTM and ANQGSEA. The CDR3 nucleotides are TGCAGCGTCGCGGAACAGGGGGGCACCGAAGCTTTCTTT. The encoded protein is CSVAEQGGTEAFF.

The rearrangement links TRBV4-1 to TRBJ1-3; D unresolved. The CDR3 runs to 17 residues. Germline V gene data show CDR1 as MGHRA and CDR2 as YSYEKL. Deletions cut 0 bases from V and 0 bases from J, with 12 bases between. CDR3 region: CASSQDSRPFSGNTIYF. In nucleotides, the CDR3 is TGCGCCAGCAGCCAAGATTCGCGACCGTTCTCTGGAAACACCATATATTTT.

V gene TRBV30 combines with J gene TRBJ2-7; TRBD1 agrees at 8 bases. Germline values: CDR1 GTSNPN, CDR2 SVGIG (reference sequence). The CDR3 covers 13 residues. The junction had 8 bases not matched to a gene; V was cut back by 5 bases and J by 5 bases. The CDR3 DNA follows: TGTGCCTGGGGGATACAGGGGGTAAACGAGCAGTACTTC. This sequence encodes CAWGIQGVNEQYF.

V is TRBV30 and J is TRBJ2-1; TRBD1 or TRBD2 may be the D gene (6 bases each). Germline V gives CDR1 GTSNPN, CDR2 SVGIG (reference sequence). V was pared by 3 bases and J by 4 bases, with 13 bases between. The CDR3 has 14 amino acids. CDR3 DNA sequence: TGTGCCTGGAGGTTGGGGGGCAAGTACAATGAGCAGTTCTTC. It encodes CAWRLGGKYNEQFF.

The genes are TRBV6-5 and TRBJ1-1, with 8 nucleotides matching TRBD1. CDR3 length: 15 amino acids. The J segment lost 10 bases and the V segment lost 4 bases, leaving 14 bases of the junction unmatched. Germline V CDR1 and CDR2: MNHEY, SVGAGI. CDR3 residues: CASSSGGQGELTAFF. CDR3 coding DNA: TGTGCCAGCAGTTCCGGAGGACAGGGTGAACTGACAGCTTTCTTT.

As regards this clone: The germline gene is not matched at one end of the junction; a read error may be the cause. V gene TRBV15 combines with J gene TRBJ1-3; 7 bases are a match to TRBD1. This CDR3 comprises 16 residues. CDR1 LNHNV and CDR2 YYDKDF come from the germline V gene (reference sequence). CDR3 nucleotide sequence: TGTGCCACCAGCGGAGACTCGGACAGGTCTGGAAACACCATATATTTT. As protein: CATSGDSDRSGNTIYF.

This clone was observed a handful of times. V and J are TRBV7-6 and TRBJ1-5; D unclear. CDR3 length: 12 amino acids. Germline assignment: CDR1 SGHVS and CDR2 FNYEAQ. V gave up 6 bases and J gave up 9 bases, with 12 bases separating them. The CDR3 DNA is TGTGCCAGCAGAGACTTCTCGGGGCCCCAGCATTTT. Encoded protein: CASRDFSGPQHF.

Regarding this clone: The sample carries other DNA sequences with the same CDR3. The chain couples TRBV20-1 to TRBJ2-7; TRBD2 agrees at 7 bases. This CDR3 spans 11 amino acids. V gave up 5 bases and J gave up 3 bases; unmatched junction bases: 1. The V gene's germline CDR1 is DFQATT and CDR2 SNEGSKA (reference sequence). The CDR3 loop reads CSAGGGYEQYF. CDR3 DNA: TGCAGTGCTGGGGGGGGCTACGAGCAGTACTTC.

V usage is TRBV27 and J usage is TRBJ2-3; 7 nucleotides match TRBD1. The ends lost 8 bases at V and 4 bases at J; junction bases unmatched: 9. This CDR3 has 14 residues. In germline, CDR1 is MNHEY, CDR2 SMNVEV (reference sequence). The DNA for the CDR3 is TGTGCCAGCGCTCGACAGGGATGGTCAGATACGCAGTATTTT. Translating gives CASARQGWSDTQYF.

The chain carries TRBV7-3 and TRBJ2-5; D may be TRBD2 (6 bases). V gave up 5 bases and J gave up 5 bases, with 18 bases separating them. Germline loops: CDR1 SGHTA, CDR2 FQGTGA. The CDR3 contains 15 residues. DNA for the CDR3: TGTGCCAGCAGCCTATCCGGGACTCCCTCCGAGACCCAGTACTTC. Residues: CASSLSGTPSETQYF. The full variable domain, its missing parts supplied by reference TRBV7-3 and TRBJ2-5, is GAGVSQTPSNKVTEKGKYVELRCDPISGHTALYWYRQSLGQGPEFLIYFQGTGAADDSGLPNDRFFAVRPEGSVSTLKIQRTERGDSAVYLCASSLSGTPSETQYFGPGTRLLVL.

J is TRBJ2-7 and V is TRBV7-2, with TRBD2 identical over 8 bases. This CDR3 is 16 amino acids long. V dropped 4 bases and J dropped 3; count of bases not matched to a gene: 11. Germline CDR1 is SGHTA and CDR2 is FQGNSA. CDR3 in DNA: TGTGCCAGCAGCTATGTGGCGGGGGGCCTCAACTACGAGCAGTACTTC. Translation: CASSYVAGGLNYEQYF. The full variable domain, rest sourced from reference TRBV7-2 and TRBJ2-7, is GAGVSQSPSNKVTEKGKDVELRCDPISGHTALYWYRQSLGQGLEFLIYFQGNSAPDKSGLPSDRFSAERTGGSVSTLTIQRTQQEDSAVYLCASSYVAGGLNYEQYFGPGTRLTVT.

This chain links TRBV7-8 with TRBJ1-1; tentatively, D is TRBD1 (5 bases). Trimming removed 1 base at V and 1 base at J, with 16 bases between. The length of the CDR3 is 17 residues. Germline CDR1 is SGHVS and CDR2 is FQNEAQ. The CDR3 coding sequence is TGTGCCAGCAGCTTAGGTAACGGGATCAGGGCGAACACTGAAGCTTTCTTT. Encoded protein: CASSLGNGIRANTEAFF.

The gene calls are TRBV6-6 and TRBJ2-7; 7 bases fit TRBD2. The CDR3 is 13 amino acids. The V segment lost 8 bases and the J segment 0 bases; nucleotides outside the gene matches: 4. In germline, CDR1 is MNHNY, CDR2 SVGAGI (reference sequence). This CDR3 is CASSGGSSYEQYF. In DNA form, the CDR3 reads TGTGCCAGCTCGGGGGGTAGCTCCTACGAGCAGTACTTC.

This clone was picked up one time. The V and J genes are TRBV7-2 and TRBJ1-4; D may be TRBD1 (6 bases). In germline, CDR1 is SGHTA, CDR2 FQGNSA. This CDR3 contains 18 residues. Trimming removed 1 base from V and 0 bases from J, with 15 bases in between. CDR3 residues: CASSLGGGTYSTNEKLFF. CDR3 DNA: TGTGCCAGCAGCTTAGGTGGGGGGACATACTCAACTAATGAAAAACTGTTTTTT. Filled out from reference TRBV7-2 and TRBJ1-4, the complete variable domain reads GAGVSQSPSNKVTEKGKDVELRCDPISGHTALYWYRQSLGQGLEFLIYFQGNSAPDKSGLPSDRFSAERTGGSVSTLTIQRTQQEDSAVYLCASSLGGGTYSTNEKLFFGSGTQLSVL.

V and J are TRBV9 and TRBJ1-5; a weak D match, TRBD1 (5 bases). Germline V gene lookup returns CDR1 SGDLS and CDR2 YYNGEE. The V end was cut by 0 bases, the J end by 9 bases, with 13 bases between. The CDR3 length is 14 residues. The CDR3 DNA reads TGTGCCAGCAGCGTAGGGGGCGCGGGTGGGCCCCAGCATTTT. This gives the protein CASSVGGAGGPQHF. The variable domain in full, with the rest retrieved from reference TRBV9 and TRBJ1-5, is DSGVTQTPKHLITATGQRVTLRCSPRSGDLSVYWYQQSLDQGLQFLIQYYNGEERAKGNILERFSAQQFPDLHSELNLSSLELGDSALYFCASSVGGAGGPQHFGDGTRLSIL.